The 28 T cell receptor beta chains listed next were all sequenced from one sample in a study of shared clonotypes between healthy human individuals. Generated by immunoSEQ multiplex PCR, the TCRdb table keeps only in-frame clones and is missing some. Of over 2 million clones detected, 85% to 95% appear once; the ten largest clones hold around 0.38%. Material for sequencing was naive CD4+ T cells from PBMCs. This sample's subset: CD45RA+ positively selected. The receptor source for this set is a man aged 18-30 years in good health. Some clones in this sample may be carry-over from other donors' samples.

The chain links TRBV10-2 to TRBJ1-3, with a possible D match to TRBD1 (6 bases). From germline, CDR1 is WSHSY and CDR2 SAAADI. V was shortened by 7 bases and J by 2 bases, with 12 bases between the two germline ends. The CDR3 contains 14 residues. CDR3 nucleotides: TGCGCCAGCAATCCGACAGGACCTGGAAACACCATATATTTT. It specifies CASNPTGPGNTIYF.

The CDR3 bases are TGTGCCAGCACCCGTGCAGGGGTTAGGAACACTGAAGCTTTCTTT. Its protein product is CASTRAGVRNTEAFF. This sequence joins TRBV6-6 and TRBJ1-1, with D tentatively TRBD1 (6 bases). CDR3 length equals 15 residues. With 7 bases removed from V and 1 base from J, the gap between germline ends came to 16 bases. Germline V gene lookup returns CDR1 MNHNY and CDR2 SVGAGI (reference sequence).

The rearrangement joins TRBV28 to TRBJ2-1; D call uncertain. The ends were cut back, 6 bases at V and 2 bases at J, with 5 bases in the middle. Germline assignment: CDR1 MDHEN and CDR2 SYDVKM. CDR3 length: 12 residues. CDR3 DNA sequence: TGTGCCAGCAGCGAACCCTACAATGAGCAGTTCTTC. Amino acids: CASSEPYNEQFF.

The V and J genes are TRBV7-9 and TRBJ1-4; D not resolved. The CDR3 covers 16 residues. The V end was cut by 5 bases, the J end by 5 bases, with 18 bases between. Germline CDR1 SEHNR, CDR2 FQNEAQ (reference sequence). The CDR3 region has the DNA TGTGCCAGCAGCCTAGTGGAGGCAGAATGGAATGAAAAACTGTTTTTT. Translation gives CASSLVEAEWNEKLFF.

CDR3 residues: CASSFSGGEGRNEQFF. The CDR3 nucleotides read TGTGCCAGCAGCTTTTCCGGGGGGGAGGGCCGGAATGAGCAGTTCTTC. The chain uses TRBV5-4 and TRBJ2-1; 8 nucleotides match TRBD2. Germline V gene lookup returns CDR1 SGHNT and CDR2 YYREEE (reference sequence). This CDR3 is built from 16 residues. V lost 2 bases to trimming and J lost 7 bases; unmatched junction nucleotides: 11.

The J gene is TRBJ2-1, the V gene TRBV30; the D gene is possibly TRBD1 (6 bases). Germline assignment: CDR1 GTSNPN and CDR2 SVGIG (reference sequence). This CDR3 comprises 14 residues. V gave up 1 base and J gave up 8 bases, with 15 bases separating them. CDR3 DNA sequence: TGTGCCTGGAGTGACAATCGACAGGCCGATGAGCAGTTCTTC. This gives the protein CAWSDNRQADEQFF.

This clone has just one count. The rearrangement joins TRBV9 to TRBJ1-2; 8 nucleotides agree with TRBD1. Germline V lookup: CDR1 SGDLS, CDR2 YYNGEE. The V segment lost 3 bases and the J segment 1 base; nucleotides outside the gene matches: 8. This CDR3 is built from 16 residues. This CDR3 reads CASSATGTGYNYGYTF. In DNA form, the CDR3 reads TGTGCCAGCAGCGCGACCGGGACAGGCTATAACTATGGCTACACCTTC.

The gene calls are TRBV7-9 and TRBJ1-1, with TRBD1 matching 8 bases. Losses at the gene ends were 5 bases for V and 4 bases for J; bases not matched to a gene: 9. The V gene's germline CDR1 is SEHNR and CDR2 FQNEAQ (reference sequence). This CDR3 has 15 residues. The CDR3 reads CASSLGQGLITEAFF. DNA for the CDR3: TGTGCCAGCAGCCTCGGACAGGGTCTTATCACTGAAGCTTTCTTT.

The chain joins TRBV13 to TRBJ2-7; 9 nucleotides align to TRBD1. This CDR3 is 16 amino acids long. V was clipped by 5 bases and J by 4 bases; unmatched bases: 12. The V gene's germline CDR1 is PRHDT and CDR2 FYEKMQ (reference sequence). The CDR3 spells CASSNRHRDRAYEQYF. The CDR3, as DNA: TGTGCCAGCAGCAACCGACACCGGGACAGGGCTTACGAGCAGTACTTC.

The chain couples TRBV6-5 to TRBJ2-4, with 12 bases that match TRBD1. The CDR3 is made up of 14 amino acids. Germline CDR1 MNHEY, CDR2 SVGAGI. V shed 6 bases and J 16 bases; nucleotides not matched to a gene: 13. In DNA, the CDR3 is TGTGCCAGCAGGACTGGGACAGGGGGCGAGGTATTTTACTTC. Amino acid sequence: CASRTGTGGEVFYF.

The CDR3: CSVERSRNNEQFF. The CDR3 coding sequence is TGCAGCGTTGAAAGATCCCGAAACAATGAGCAGTTCTTC. The chain has TRBV29-1 and TRBJ2-1; D unclear. The germline V gene has CDR1 SQVTM and CDR2 ANQGSEA. The CDR3 sequence is 13 residues long. V gave up 2 bases and J gave up 5 bases, with 10 bases separating them.

The chain links TRBV28 to TRBJ2-1, with 14 bases fitting TRBD2. The ends lost 2 bases at V and 1 base at J; junction bases unmatched: 10. Germline values: CDR1 MDHEN, CDR2 SYDVKM. CDR3 size: 20 residues. CDR3 sequence (DNA): TGTGCCAGCAGTTTAAGCGCCGGACTAGCGGGAGGCGGTTCCTACAATGAGCAGTTCTTC. It specifies CASSLSAGLAGGGSYNEQFF.

V gene TRBV6-6 combines with J gene TRBJ2-7; 7 nucleotides align to TRBD2. Trimming removed 3 bases from V and 2 bases from J; junction bases left unmatched: 4. Germline CDR1 and CDR2: MNHNY and SVGAGI (reference sequence). This CDR3 has 14 amino acids. CDR3 sequence: CASSYRGLAYEQYF. In DNA, the CDR3 is TGTGCCAGCAGTTATCGTGGACTAGCCTACGAGCAGTACTTC.

V and J are TRBV19 and TRBJ2-3; D not resolved. V was clipped by 4 bases and J by 2 bases, with 7 bases between them. The length of the CDR3 is 13 residues. Germline-derived CDR1 and CDR2 are LNHDA and SQIVND (reference sequence). For the CDR3, the DNA is TGTGCCAGTAGTACCACGGCCACAGATACGCAGTATTTT. Amino acid sequence: CASSTTATDTQYF. Full variable domain (rest looked up from reference TRBV19 and TRBJ2-3): DGGITQSPKYLFRKEGQNVTLSCEQNLNHDAMYWYRQDPGQGLRLIYYSQIVNDFQKGDIAEGYSVSREKKESFPLTVTSAQKNPTAFYLCASSTTATDTQYFGPGTRLTVL.

This rearrangement joins TRBV7-9 to TRBJ2-7; D might be TRBD2 (6 bases). The CDR3 runs 15 residues. Looked up from germline, CDR1 is SEHNR and CDR2 is FQNEAQ (reference sequence). Trimming removed 2 bases from V and 4 bases from J, with 15 bases in between. CDR3 in amino acids: CASSLKEGVVYEQYF. As DNA, the CDR3 is TGTGCCAGCAGCTTAAAGGAGGGAGTAGTTTACGAGCAGTACTTC.

A note on this clone: Additional DNA sequences in this sample encode the identical CDR3. This chain joins TRBV9 and TRBJ2-3; 11 bases are a match to TRBD2. The V gene end was trimmed by 5 bases and the J gene end by 0 bases; junction bases not matched to a gene: 2. The CDR3 is made up of 15 amino acids. CDR1 and CDR2 from the germline V gene are SGDLS and YYNGEE. The CDR3 DNA reads TGTGCCAGCAGTTGGACTAGCGGGAGCACAGATACGCAGTATTTT. Protein: CASSWTSGSTDTQYF.

This chain uses TRBV28 with TRBJ1-4; weak D call: TRBD1 (6 bases). The CDR3 is 13 residues long. CDR1 and CDR2 (germline): MDHEN, SYDVKM. Trimming shortened V by 2 bases and J by 10 bases, and 11 bases separated the two germline ends. For the CDR3, the DNA is TGTGCCAGCAGTTTACCGGGGGGCGGAAAACTGTTTTTT. Translated, it gives CASSLPGGGKLFF. Supplemented by reference TRBV28 and TRBJ1-4, the full variable domain reads DVKVTQSSRYLVKRTGEKVFLECVQDMDHENMFWYRQDPGLGLRLIYFSYDVKMKEKGDIPEGYSVSREKKERFSLILESASTNQTSMYLCASSLPGGGKLFFGSGTQLSVL.

The chain links TRBV5-5 to TRBJ2-1; D possibly corresponds to TRBD1 (5 bases). Per the germline V gene, CDR1 is SGHKS and CDR2 is YYEKEE (reference sequence). This CDR3 region has 13 residues. V lost 6 bases and J lost 6, with 13 bases in between. The CDR3 DNA reads as TGTGCCAGCACTCTGATAGGGGTCAATGAGCAGTTCTTC. This translates into CASTLIGVNEQFF.

This chain links TRBV2 with TRBJ2-1; TRBD2 matches 10 bases. CDR1 is SNHLY and CDR2 is FYNNEI in the germline V gene. The V gene end was trimmed by 7 bases and the J gene end by 7 bases; junction bases not matched to a gene: 10. The CDR3 loop spans 15 amino acids. In DNA, the CDR3 is TGTGCCAGCACCTCAAGCCTAGCGGGAGTTAATGAGCAGTTCTTC. Translating it yields CASTSSLAGVNEQFF.

This chain connects TRBV6-5 to TRBJ2-5; 7 bases match TRBD1. J was trimmed by 1 base and V by 4 bases; bases with no gene match: 3. CDR1 and CDR2 from the germline V gene are MNHEY and SVGAGI. The length of the CDR3 is 14 residues. CDR3 amino acids: CASSSHRGQETQYF. The CDR3 bases are TGTGCCAGCAGTTCCCACAGGGGCCAAGAGACCCAGTACTTC.

The genes are TRBV19 and TRBJ2-4; TRBD2 agrees at 10 bases. The germline CDR1 and CDR2 sequences are LNHDA and SQIVND (reference sequence). Trimming took 4 bases from V and 3 from J; bases not matched to a gene: 6. The CDR3 extends over 16 amino acids. The CDR3 loop is CASSTRTSGNKNIQYF. The CDR3 bases are TGTGCCAGTAGTACGAGGACTAGCGGTAACAAAAACATTCAGTACTTC.

The chain has TRBV29-1 and TRBJ2-5; TRBD2 agrees at 9 bases. CDR1 is SQVTM, CDR2 ANQGSEA, per germline. This CDR3 has 12 residues. V dropped 7 bases and J dropped 3; count of bases not matched to a gene: 3. The CDR3 DNA follows: TGCAGCGGGGTAGCGGGAGAAGAGACCCAGTACTTC. It translates to CSGVAGEETQYF. Using reference TRBV29-1 and TRBJ2-5 for the parts outside the CDR3, the full variable domain is SAVISQKPSRDICQRGTSLTIQCQVDSQVTMMFWYRQQPGQSLTLIATANQGSEATYESGFVIDKFPISRPNLTFSTLTVSNMSPEDSSIYLCSGVAGEETQYFGPGTRLLVL.

This chain uses TRBV4-1 with TRBJ2-5; 10 positions match TRBD2. After removal of 2 bases from V and 9 bases from J, the junction contained 9 bases not matched to a gene. The CDR3 length is 15 residues. Looked up from germline, CDR1 is MGHRA and CDR2 is YSYEKL. CDR3 in amino acids: CASSQRASGREPQYF. CDR3 in DNA: TGCGCCAGCAGCCAAAGGGCCAGCGGGAGGGAACCCCAGTACTTC.

This chain links TRBV5-1 with TRBJ1-4; TRBD1 matches at 8 bases. CDR1 and CDR2 from the germline V gene are SGHRS and YFSETQ. The CDR3 extends over 15 amino acids. V lost 4 bases and J lost 8; bases outside the gene matches: 10. The CDR3 sequence: CASSLEPRGQEKLFF. In nucleotides, the CDR3 is TGCGCCAGCAGCCTGGAACCCAGGGGGCAGGAAAAACTGTTTTTT.

A remark on this clone: This specimen includes other DNA sequences encoding the same CDR3. The CDR3 here is CASSLASGRSYEQYF. CDR3 in DNA: TGCGCCAGCAGCTTGGCCAGCGGGAGGTCCTACGAGCAGTACTTC. V usage is TRBV5-1 and J usage is TRBJ2-7; the match to TRBD2 covers 9 bases. Unmatched junction bases numbered 2, after V lost 0 bases and J lost 1 base. The germline gives CDR1 SGHRS, CDR2 YFSETQ. This CDR3 spans 15 amino acids.

The chain couples TRBV7-8 to TRBJ1-2; D is undetermined. The CDR3 sequence is 13 residues long. Deletions cut 5 bases from V and 3 bases from J, with 10 bases between. The V gene's germline CDR1 is SGHVS and CDR2 FQNEAQ. The CDR3 DNA sequence: TGTGCCAGCAGCCCGAGACAACACTATGGCTACACCTTC. Residues: CASSPRQHYGYTF.

Regarding this clone: This same CDR3 is encoded by further DNA sequences in the sample. The chain recombines TRBV5-1 with TRBJ2-3, with a tentative D call TRBD1 (6 bases). This CDR3 spans 16 amino acids. Trimming cost V 0 bases and J 1 base, with 12 bases left between them. CDR1 and CDR2 from the germline V gene are SGHRS and YFSETQ. The CDR3 loop reads CASSLAGGPGTDTQYF. CDR3 nucleotides: TGCGCCAGCAGCTTGGCTGGGGGCCCTGGCACAGATACGCAGTATTTT.

This clone is a singleton in its sample. The sample contains more than one DNA sequence encoding this CDR3. The genes are TRBV5-1 and TRBJ1-1, with TRBD1 identical over 9 bases. The CDR3 is 14 residues long. V dropped 4 bases and J dropped 4; count of bases not matched to a gene: 5. Per germline, CDR1 SGHRS and CDR2 YFSETQ. CDR3 region: CASSPDRGGTEAFF. CDR3 nucleotide sequence: TGCGCCAGCAGCCCGGACAGGGGCGGCACTGAAGCTTTCTTT.